This entry lists 25 T cell receptor beta chains sequenced from one sample in a study of memory CD4+ T cells and cytomegalovirus serostatus. Single viable CD3+CD4+CD8-CD45RO+ cells were sorted as the memory CD4+ T cells. TCRdb's table, derived via immunoSEQ multiplex PCR, lists solely in-frame clones and lacks some. The table includes 85,000 to 100,000 clones, about four fifths detected once. Sequencing was done on a sample of memory CD4+ T cells from blood. These receptors were collected from an adult in good health and CMV-seropositive.

The rearrangement joins TRBV28 to TRBJ2-7; tentative D call: TRBD2 (6 bases). Germline CDR1 MDHEN, CDR2 SYDVKM. V was pared by 2 bases and J by 6 bases, with 8 bases between. CDR3 size: 12 residues. CDR3 sequence (DNA): TGTGCCAGCAGTTTAATGGGGGGCGAGCAGTACTTC. Protein product: CASSLMGGEQYF.

This clone occurred a few times. The rearrangement uses TRBV20-1 and TRBJ1-4; D remains ambiguous. CDR1 is DFQATT and CDR2 is SNEGSKA in the germline V gene (reference sequence). Trimming stripped 0 bases from V and 4 bases from J, with 0 bases between. The CDR3 consists of 11 residues. The CDR3 sequence: CSARDNEKLFF. In DNA, the CDR3 is TGCAGTGCTAGAGATAATGAAAAACTGTTTTTT.

The chain recombines TRBV11-2 with TRBJ2-7; possibly TRBD2 for D (6 bases). The CDR3 has 14 residues. The V gene's germline CDR1 is SGHAT and CDR2 FQNNGV. The V and J ends lost 5 bases and 4 bases respectively, with 15 bases between them. The CDR3 sequence is CASSPTDGGYEQYF. The CDR3 DNA reads as TGTGCCAGCAGCCCCACCGACGGGGGTTACGAGCAGTACTTC.

This clone was counted a single time. The chain employs TRBV7-8 and TRBJ2-3; TRBD1 agrees at 7 bases. Germline V gene sequence: CDR1 SGHVS, CDR2 FQNEAQ. The CDR3 runs 15 residues. J was trimmed by 6 bases and V by 1 base; bases with no gene match: 7. CDR3 DNA: TGTGCCAGCAGCTTAGGACAGGGATATGCGGATACGCAGTATTTT. Protein: CASSLGQGYADTQYF.

This clone came up a few times. V and J are TRBV18 and TRBJ1-1; possible D gene TRBD1, 5 bases. The germline gives CDR1 KGHSH, CDR2 LQKENI. The CDR3 has 13 amino acids. Deletions cut 8 bases from V and 0 bases from J, with 10 bases between. The CDR3 loop reads CASAGDLNTEAFF. DNA for the CDR3: TGTGCCAGCGCGGGGGATCTGAACACTGAAGCTTTCTTT.

The chain combines TRBV11-2 with TRBJ2-7, with D possibly called TRBD1 or TRBD2 (5 bases each). The V gene's germline CDR1 is SGHAT and CDR2 FQNNGV. The CDR3 covers 15 residues. Between the trimmed V and J ends, which lost 1 base and 4 bases, there was a span of 14 bases. CDR3 loop: CASSLGPGSQYEQYF. In nucleotides, the CDR3 is TGTGCCAGCAGCTTAGGCCCAGGGAGCCAGTACGAGCAGTACTTC.

V and J are TRBV6-4 and TRBJ1-6; no definite D call. Germline CDR1 is MRHNA and CDR2 is SNTAGT. V was pared by 3 bases and J by 7 bases, with 7 bases between. The CDR3 extends over 13 amino acids. CDR3 in amino acids: CASSEGYNSPLHF. Written as DNA, the CDR3 is TGTGCCAGCAGTGAAGGGTACAATTCACCCCTCCACTTT.

This clone occurred once. The chain links TRBV5-1 to TRBJ2-1; D might be TRBD1 or TRBD2, each matching 5 bases. CDR1 and CDR2 from the germline V gene are SGHRS and YFSETQ. CDR3 length: 13 residues. The ends were cut back, 5 bases at V and 13 bases at J, with 19 bases in the middle. Here the CDR3 reads CASSPWDPKPQFF. In DNA, the CDR3 is TGCGCCAGCAGTCCTTGGGACCCTAAGCCCCAGTTCTTC.

This clone came up a few times. CDR3 amino acids: CASTRGRTNTEAFF. CDR3 DNA sequence: TGTGCCAGCACGCGGGGGCGGACAAACACTGAAGCTTTCTTT. The chain combines TRBV6-6 with TRBJ1-1, with D perhaps TRBD1 (6 bases). Between the trimmed V and J ends, which lost 7 bases and 2 bases, there was a span of 14 bases. CDR3 length: 14 residues. Looked up from germline, CDR1 is MNHNY and CDR2 is SVGAGI (reference sequence).

V and J are TRBV7-9 and TRBJ2-6, with D hard to call. V lost 3 bases and J 0 bases, leaving 6 bases between the germline ends. The CDR3 extends over 15 amino acids. The germline CDR1 and CDR2 sequences are SEHNR and FQNEAQ (reference sequence). CDR3 region: CASSFYRSGANVLTF. The CDR3 DNA sequence: TGTGCCAGCAGCTTCTACCGCTCTGGGGCCAACGTCCTGACTTTC.

Here the CDR3 reads CASSSLGSGGDEQFF. The CDR3 bases are TGTGCCAGCAGTTCTCTAGGTTCGGGTGGCGATGAGCAGTTCTTC. The J gene is TRBJ2-1, the V gene TRBV6-1; D is uncertain. This CDR3 region has 15 residues. Germline assignment: CDR1 MNHNS and CDR2 SASEGT. V lost 5 bases and J 8 bases, leaving 19 bases between the germline ends.

The V call is TRBV29-1, the J call TRBJ2-7, with D maybe TRBD1 (5 bases). The CDR3 is 15 amino acids. Germline V gene lookup returns CDR1 SQVTM and CDR2 ANQGSEA. Trimming pared 0 bases from V and 7 bases from J, leaving 19 bases between. The CDR3 coding sequence is TGCAGCGTTGAAGATCGGCAGGGTTCCCAGTTAGAGCAGTACTTC. Amino acids: CSVEDRQGSQLEQYF.

The chain employs TRBV2 and TRBJ2-3, with a possible D match to TRBD2 (6 bases). This CDR3 comprises 12 residues. V was trimmed by 7 bases and J by 8 bases, leaving 13 bases between them. The germline V gene encodes CDR1 SNHLY and CDR2 FYNNEI. The DNA of the CDR3 is TGTGCCAGCACCCCGGACTATGGTACGCAGTATTTT. It encodes CASTPDYGTQYF.

The CDR3 is CASSTGTGGGNQPQHF. The CDR3 DNA is TGCGCCAGCAGCACCGGGACAGGGGGAGGCAATCAGCCCCAGCATTTT. V gene TRBV5-1 combines with J gene TRBJ1-5, with 11 bases fitting TRBD1. The CDR3 loop spans 16 amino acids. Germline V CDR1 and CDR2: SGHRS, YFSETQ. The trim removed 4 bases at V and 2 bases at J, leaving 5 bases unmatched.

The V call is TRBV19, the J call TRBJ1-1; no clear D gene. V shed 6 bases and J shed 3 bases, with 11 bases lying between them. From germline, CDR1 is LNHDA and CDR2 SQIVND (reference sequence). CDR3 length: 13 residues. In DNA form, the CDR3 reads TGTGCCAGTAGAGGTGGACGGTACACTGAAGCTTTCTTT. This codes for CASRGGRYTEAFF.

This chain links TRBV10-3 with TRBJ2-1, with 8 bases identical to TRBD2. This CDR3 region has 17 residues. V trimming: 3 bases; J trimming: 1 base; junction bases outside the gene matches: 8. From germline, CDR1 is ENHRY and CDR2 SYGVKD. CDR3 protein: CAISEWAGGRSYNEQFF. As DNA, the CDR3 is TGTGCCATCAGTGAATGGGCGGGAGGTAGATCCTACAATGAGCAGTTCTTC.

As regards this clone: Within the sample, other DNA sequences also encode this same CDR3. The chain joins TRBV28 to TRBJ1-1, with TRBD1 as a possible D gene (5 bases). The CDR3 length is 14 residues. The V and J ends lost 4 bases and 1 base respectively, with 10 bases between them. CDR1 and CDR2 (germline): MDHEN, SYDVKM. The CDR3 bases are TGTGCCAGCAGTTCCGGGGCAGAGAACACTGAAGCTTTCTTT. Amino acid sequence: CASSSGAENTEAFF.

V is TRBV10-3 and J is TRBJ2-1; maybe TRBD1 (5 bases). Germline CDR1 ENHRY, CDR2 SYGVKD. Trimming stripped 10 bases from V and 9 bases from J, with 16 bases between. This CDR3 is built from 12 residues. The CDR3 loop is CATGNPQGEQFF. The CDR3 DNA reads TGTGCCACAGGGAACCCTCAGGGTGAGCAGTTCTTC.

The rearrangement links TRBV10-3 to TRBJ2-1, with D perhaps TRBD1 or TRBD2 (5 bases each). Trimming pared 11 bases from V and 5 bases from J, leaving 13 bases between. The CDR3 covers 12 residues. The germline V gene encodes CDR1 ENHRY and CDR2 SYGVKD. CDR3: CASEGDHNEQFF. CDR3 DNA sequence: TGTGCCTCCGAAGGGGACCACAATGAGCAGTTCTTC.

The rearrangement joins TRBV4-1 to TRBJ2-1, with 14 bases matching TRBD2. Germline CDR1 is MGHRA and CDR2 is YSYEKL. The V segment lost 1 base and the J segment 7 bases; nucleotides outside the gene matches: 0. The CDR3 runs 15 residues. The CDR3 reads CASSQGTSGRNEQFF. CDR3 bases: TGCGCCAGCAGCCAAGGGACTAGCGGGAGGAATGAGCAGTTCTTC.

The chain is built from TRBV19 and TRBJ1-1; 7 bases agree with TRBD1. The V gene's germline CDR1 is LNHDA and CDR2 SQIVND (reference sequence). After removal of 2 bases from V and 1 base from J, the junction contained 7 bases not matched to a gene. CDR3 length: 16 residues. CDR3: CASSILPSGGNTEAFF. CDR3 in DNA: TGTGCCAGTAGTATACTTCCCTCAGGGGGGAACACTGAAGCTTTCTTT.

The chain joins TRBV4-1 to TRBJ1-3; D gene ambiguous. V was pared by 1 base and J by 3 bases, with 7 bases between. Germline V gives CDR1 MGHRA, CDR2 YSYEKL. The CDR3 length is 14 residues. The chain's CDR3 is CASSQGEGGNTIYF. CDR3 bases: TGCGCCAGCAGCCAAGGCGAGGGTGGAAACACCATATATTTT.

The chain joins TRBV11-2 to TRBJ1-5; no clear D gene. This CDR3 spans 13 amino acids. Germline-derived CDR1 and CDR2 are SGHAT and FQNNGV. Trimming stripped 5 bases from V and 3 bases from J, with 8 bases between. CDR3 in amino acids: CASSLSPNQPQHF. The CDR3 nucleotides are TGTGCCAGCAGCCTATCCCCCAATCAGCCCCAGCATTTT.

The V call is TRBV7-2, the J call TRBJ1-1; D is unclear. Germline V gives CDR1 SGHTA, CDR2 FQGNSA. This CDR3 region has 14 residues. The ends were cut back, 2 bases at V and 0 bases at J, with 7 bases in the middle. DNA of the CDR3: TGTGCCAGCAGCTTAAGGTATCTGAACACTGAAGCTTTCTTT. It specifies CASSLRYLNTEAFF.

The chain is built from TRBV11-2 and TRBJ2-1; no clear D gene. This CDR3 has 14 amino acids. The V gene's germline CDR1 is SGHAT and CDR2 FQNNGV. Trimming removed 5 bases at V and 5 bases at J, with 13 bases between. CDR3 in DNA: TGTGCCAGCAGCCCCTCTCGCTTGGACAATGAGCAGTTCTTC. Protein sequence: CASSPSRLDNEQFF.